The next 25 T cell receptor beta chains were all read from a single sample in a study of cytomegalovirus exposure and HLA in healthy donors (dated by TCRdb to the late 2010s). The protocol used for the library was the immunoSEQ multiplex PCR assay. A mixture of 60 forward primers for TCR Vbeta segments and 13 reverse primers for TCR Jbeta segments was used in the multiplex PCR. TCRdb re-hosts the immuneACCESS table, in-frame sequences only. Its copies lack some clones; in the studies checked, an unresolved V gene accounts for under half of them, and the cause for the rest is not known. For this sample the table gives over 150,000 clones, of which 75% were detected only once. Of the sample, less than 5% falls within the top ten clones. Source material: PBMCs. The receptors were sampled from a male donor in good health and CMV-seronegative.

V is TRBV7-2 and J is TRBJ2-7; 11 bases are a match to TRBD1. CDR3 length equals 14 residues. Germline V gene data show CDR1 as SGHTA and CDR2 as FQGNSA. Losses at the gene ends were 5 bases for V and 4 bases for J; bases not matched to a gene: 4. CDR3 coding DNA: TGTGCCAGCAGCCGAGGACAGGGGGCATACGAGCAGTACTTC. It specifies CASSRGQGAYEQYF.

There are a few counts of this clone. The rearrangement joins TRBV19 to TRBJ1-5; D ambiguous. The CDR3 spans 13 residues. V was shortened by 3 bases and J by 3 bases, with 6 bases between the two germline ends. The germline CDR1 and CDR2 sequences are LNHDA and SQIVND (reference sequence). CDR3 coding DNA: TGTGCCAGTAGTATGCAGGTCAATCAGCCCCAGCATTTT. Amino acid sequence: CASSMQVNQPQHF.

This CDR3 reads CASSRDGGNEKLFF. CDR3 bases: TGCGCCAGCAGCCGGGACGGGGGGAACGAAAAACTGTTTTTT. The chain combines TRBV5-1 with TRBJ1-4; perhaps TRBD1 as D (5 bases). This CDR3 contains 14 residues. Trimming removed 4 bases at V and 8 bases at J, with 15 bases between. Germline assignment: CDR1 SGHRS and CDR2 YFSETQ. The variable domain in full, completed from reference TRBV5-1 and TRBJ1-4, reads KAGVTQTPRYLIKTRGQQVTLSCSPISGHRSVSWYQQTPGQGLQFLFEYFSETQRNKGNFPGRFSGRQFSNSRSEMNVSTLELGDSALYLCASSRDGGNEKLFFGSGTQLSVL.

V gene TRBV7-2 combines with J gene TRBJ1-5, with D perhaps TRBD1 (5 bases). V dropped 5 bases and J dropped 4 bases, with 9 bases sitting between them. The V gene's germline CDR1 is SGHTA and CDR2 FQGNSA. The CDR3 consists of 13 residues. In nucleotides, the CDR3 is TGTGCCAGCAGCATCCAGGGTAATCAGCCCCAGCATTTT. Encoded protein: CASSIQGNQPQHF. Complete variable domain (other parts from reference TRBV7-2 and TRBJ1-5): GAGVSQSPSNKVTEKGKDVELRCDPISGHTALYWYRQSLGQGLEFLIYFQGNSAPDKSGLPSDRFSAERTGGSVSTLTIQRTQQEDSAVYLCASSIQGNQPQHFGDGTRLSIL.

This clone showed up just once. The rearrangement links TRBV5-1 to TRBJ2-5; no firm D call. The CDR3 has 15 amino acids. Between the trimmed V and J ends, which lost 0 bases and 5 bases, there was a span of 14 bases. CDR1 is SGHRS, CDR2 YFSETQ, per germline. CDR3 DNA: TGCGCCAGCAGCTTGGGACAACCTTTTGGGGAGACCCAGTACTTC. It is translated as CASSLGQPFGETQYF.

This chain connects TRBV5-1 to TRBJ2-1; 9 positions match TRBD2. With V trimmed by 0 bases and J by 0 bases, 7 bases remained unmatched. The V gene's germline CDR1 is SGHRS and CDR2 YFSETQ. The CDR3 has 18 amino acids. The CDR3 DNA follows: TGCGCCAGCAGCTTGGCTTTAGCGGGGGTAAGCTCCTACAATGAGCAGTTCTTC. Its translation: CASSLALAGVSSYNEQFF.

CDR3 in amino acids: CASSYAGTEAFF. Written as DNA, the CDR3 is TGTGCCAGCAGTTACGCCGGCACTGAAGCTTTCTTT. The chain couples TRBV6-6 to TRBJ1-1; D is uncertain. V lost 2 bases, J lost 4 bases, and 5 bases lay in between. Looked up from germline, CDR1 is MNHNY and CDR2 is SVGAGI (reference sequence). The CDR3 extends over 12 amino acids.

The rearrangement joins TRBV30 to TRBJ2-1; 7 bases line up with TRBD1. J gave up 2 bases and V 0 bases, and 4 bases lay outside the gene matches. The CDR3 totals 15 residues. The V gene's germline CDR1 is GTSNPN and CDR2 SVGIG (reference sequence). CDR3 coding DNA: TGTGCCTGGAGTGTACAGGGACAGCCCTACAATGAGCAGTTCTTC. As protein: CAWSVQGQPYNEQFF.

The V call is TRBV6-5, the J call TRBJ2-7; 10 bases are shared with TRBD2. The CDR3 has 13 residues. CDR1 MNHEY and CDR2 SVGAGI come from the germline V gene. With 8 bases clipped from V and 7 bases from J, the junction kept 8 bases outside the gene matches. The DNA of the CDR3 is TGTGCCAGCCAACTAGCGGGATATGGAGAGCAGTACTTC. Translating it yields CASQLAGYGEQYF.

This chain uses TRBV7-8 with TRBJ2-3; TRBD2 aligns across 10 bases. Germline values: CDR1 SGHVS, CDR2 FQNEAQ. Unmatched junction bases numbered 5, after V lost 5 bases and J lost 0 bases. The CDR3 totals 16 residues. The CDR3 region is CASSPGTSESTDTQYF. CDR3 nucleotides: TGTGCCAGCAGCCCCGGGACTAGCGAGAGCACAGATACGCAGTATTTT.

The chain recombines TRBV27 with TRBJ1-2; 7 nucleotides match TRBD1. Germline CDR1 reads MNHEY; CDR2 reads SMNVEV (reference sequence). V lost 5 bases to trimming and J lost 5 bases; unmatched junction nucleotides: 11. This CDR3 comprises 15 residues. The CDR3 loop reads CASSPRQGRGYGYTF. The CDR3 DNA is TGTGCCAGCAGTCCCAGACAGGGTAGAGGGTATGGCTACACCTTC.

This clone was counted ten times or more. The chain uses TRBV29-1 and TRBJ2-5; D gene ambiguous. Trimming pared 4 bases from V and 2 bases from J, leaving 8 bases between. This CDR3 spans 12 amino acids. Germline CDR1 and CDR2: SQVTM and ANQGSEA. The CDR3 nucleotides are TGCAGCGTTGTCCCTCTACAAGAGACCCAGTACTTC. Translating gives CSVVPLQETQYF.

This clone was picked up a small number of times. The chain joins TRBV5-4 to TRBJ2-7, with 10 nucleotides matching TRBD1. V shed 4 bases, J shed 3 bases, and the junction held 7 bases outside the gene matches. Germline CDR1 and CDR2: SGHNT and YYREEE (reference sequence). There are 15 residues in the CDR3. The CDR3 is CASSTRQGAGYEQYF. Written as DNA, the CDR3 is TGTGCCAGCAGCACTAGACAGGGGGCGGGCTACGAGCAGTACTTC.

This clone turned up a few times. CDR3 amino acids: CASSPDSISNQPQHF. CDR3 nucleotides: TGTGCCAGCAGCCCGGACAGTATAAGCAATCAGCCCCAGCATTTT. This chain uses TRBV5-5 with TRBJ1-5, with D possibly matching TRBD1 (6 bases). From germline, CDR1 is SGHKS and CDR2 YYEKEE (reference sequence). Trimming shortened V by 4 bases and J by 1 base, and 12 bases separated the two germline ends. CDR3 length: 15 amino acids.

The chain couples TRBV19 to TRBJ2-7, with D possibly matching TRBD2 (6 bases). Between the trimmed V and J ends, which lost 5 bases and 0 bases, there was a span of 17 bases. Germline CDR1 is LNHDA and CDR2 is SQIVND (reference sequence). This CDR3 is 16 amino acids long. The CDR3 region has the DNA TGTGCCAGTAGTCCCTGGGGGACTGTCAACTCCTACGAGCAGTACTTC. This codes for CASSPWGTVNSYEQYF. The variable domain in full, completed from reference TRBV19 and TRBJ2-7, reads DGGITQSPKYLFRKEGQNVTLSCEQNLNHDAMYWYRQDPGQGLRLIYYSQIVNDFQKGDIAEGYSVSREKKESFPLTVTSAQKNPTAFYLCASSPWGTVNSYEQYFGPGTRLTVT.

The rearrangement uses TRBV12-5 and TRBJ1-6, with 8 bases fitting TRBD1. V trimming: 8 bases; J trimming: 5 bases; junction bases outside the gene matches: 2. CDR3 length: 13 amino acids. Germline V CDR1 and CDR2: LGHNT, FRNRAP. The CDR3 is CASQGQDNSPLHF. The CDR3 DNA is TGTGCTAGTCAGGGACAGGATAATTCACCCCTCCACTTT.

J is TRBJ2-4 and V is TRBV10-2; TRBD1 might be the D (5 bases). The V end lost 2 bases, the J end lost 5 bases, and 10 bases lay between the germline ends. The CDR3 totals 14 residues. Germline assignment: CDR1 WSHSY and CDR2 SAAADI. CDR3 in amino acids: CASSEQGTQNIQYF. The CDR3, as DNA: TGCGCCAGCAGTGAGCAGGGAACCCAAAACATTCAGTACTTC.

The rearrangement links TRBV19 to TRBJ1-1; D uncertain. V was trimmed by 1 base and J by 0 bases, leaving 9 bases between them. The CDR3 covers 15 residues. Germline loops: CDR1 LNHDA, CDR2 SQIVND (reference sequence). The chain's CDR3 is CASSIVPGMNTEAFF. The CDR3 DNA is TGTGCCAGTAGTATAGTCCCAGGTATGAACACTGAAGCTTTCTTT.

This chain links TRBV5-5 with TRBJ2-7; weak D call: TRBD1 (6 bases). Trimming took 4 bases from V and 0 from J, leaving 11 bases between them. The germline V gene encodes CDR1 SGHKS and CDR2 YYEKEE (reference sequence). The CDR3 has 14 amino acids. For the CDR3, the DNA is TGTGCCAGCAGCCGACAGGTCGGCTCCTACGAGCAGTACTTC. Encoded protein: CASSRQVGSYEQYF.

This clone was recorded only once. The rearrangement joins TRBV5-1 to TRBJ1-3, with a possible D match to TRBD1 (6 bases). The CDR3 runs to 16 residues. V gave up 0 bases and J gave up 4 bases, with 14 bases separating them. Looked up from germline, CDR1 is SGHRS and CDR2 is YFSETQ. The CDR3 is CASSLGRGLSGNTIYF. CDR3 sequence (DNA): TGCGCCAGCAGCTTGGGCAGGGGTTTGAGCGGAAACACCATATATTTT.

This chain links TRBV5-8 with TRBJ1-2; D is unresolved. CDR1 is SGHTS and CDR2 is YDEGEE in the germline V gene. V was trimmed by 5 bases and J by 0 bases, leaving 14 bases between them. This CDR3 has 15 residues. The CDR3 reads CASRMMGSSNYGYTF. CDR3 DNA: TGTGCCAGCAGGATGATGGGCAGTTCTAACTATGGCTACACCTTC.

CDR3 residues: CASSPRLAGGIGYNEQFF. The CDR3 bases are TGTGCCAGCAGCCCCCGACTAGCGGGAGGGATTGGGTACAATGAGCAGTTCTTC. The chain has TRBV13 and TRBJ2-1; 14 bases align to TRBD2. This CDR3 spans 18 amino acids. V was clipped by 5 bases and J by 4 bases; unmatched bases: 10. In germline, CDR1 is PRHDT, CDR2 FYEKMQ (reference sequence).

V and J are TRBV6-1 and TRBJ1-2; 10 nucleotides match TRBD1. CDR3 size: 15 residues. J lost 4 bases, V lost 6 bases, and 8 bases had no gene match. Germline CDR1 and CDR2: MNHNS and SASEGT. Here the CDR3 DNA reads TGTGCCAGCAGCTCTGACAGGGGGCATGTCTATGGCTACACCTTC. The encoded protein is CASSSDRGHVYGYTF.

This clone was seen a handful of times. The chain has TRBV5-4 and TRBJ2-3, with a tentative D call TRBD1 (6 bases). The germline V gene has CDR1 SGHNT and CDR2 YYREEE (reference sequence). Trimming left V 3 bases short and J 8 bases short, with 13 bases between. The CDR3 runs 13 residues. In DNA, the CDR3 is TGTGCCAGCAGCTCGACACAGGGCGGTACGCAGTATTTT. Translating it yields CASSSTQGGTQYF.

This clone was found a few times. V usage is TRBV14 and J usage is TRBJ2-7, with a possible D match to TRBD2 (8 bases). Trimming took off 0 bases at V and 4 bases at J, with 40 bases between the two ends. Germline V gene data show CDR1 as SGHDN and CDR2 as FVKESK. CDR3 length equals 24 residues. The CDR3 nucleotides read TGTGCCAGCAGCCAAGACGCGGGGGGAAGATGGACAGGAGTACCTTCGTCGAAAAGGTACGAGCAGTACTTC. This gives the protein CASSQDAGGRWTGVPSSKRYEQYF.